This T cell receptor beta chain was recorded in a study of cytotoxic CD8 clonotypes in ibrutinib-treated CLL (dated by TCRdb to 2020 to 2023). Turning to the overall study: The cohort included approximately 15 treatment-naive and roughly ten relapsed/refractory patients; 17 were IGHV unmutated. Response samples were taken after a median of approximately a year on treatment, ranging from about 6 to 40 months. Responses were partial in about 25 patients and complete in 2; after median around 65 months follow-up, approximately 15 stayed in remission and 12 progressed. All remission and progressive disease samples were collected while patients were still receiving ibrutinib. Of the roughly 79 people in the trial, about 25 had longitudinal samples available. Cryopreserved peripheral blood mononuclear cells were collected before treatment, at response, and at either disease progression or sustained remission. Samples averaged about 260,000 productive templates and 94,082 productive rearrangements. The research as a whole found: Clonality rose at ibrutinib response, remained stable during sustained remission, and dropped back toward baseline at progression. Sustained-remission and progressing patients did not have matched sampling times, and lymph node repertoires were not examined. Public clonotypes were rare and either shrank or stayed stable during treatment, and the rise in clonality at ibrutinib response reflected expansion of private clonotypes. At baseline, clonality was higher than in age-matched healthy donors and showed a strong correlation with circulating CD8+ T-cell counts.

Roughly 2 micrograms of genomic DNA were extracted from cryopreserved PBMCs for TCR beta library preparation. High-throughput TCR beta sequencing was performed on longitudinal blood samples from CLL patients receiving ibrutinib monotherapy. Patients were enrolled in a phase 2 open-label single-center ibrutinib monotherapy trial. Taken from the germline V gene, the CDR1 and CDR2 loops are KGHSH and LQKENI. Taken from cysteine to phenylalanine, the CDR3 has 16 residues. Of all the DNA, just the CDR3 is kept, 48 bases in frame from base 1. V is pared back by 3 bases and J by 4 bases, with 18 bases lying between the germline termini. A note on this clone: Its antigen is unknown. Base qualities are not recorded, but no much larger clone differs from it by a single base.

On a MiSeq, deep resolution sequencing aimed for a depth between 1 in 1 million and 1 in 200,000 T cells, with each clonotype covered about 9.9x on average. TCR beta libraries were generated with the immunoSEQ hsTCRB Kit. In the authors' own workflow: The data were analyzed with ImmunoSEQ Analyzer and ImmunoSEQ Data Assistant, and V, D and J gene assignments followed IMGT definitions. Clonality was computed as one minus normalized Shannon entropy of productive rearrangement frequencies, ranging from 0 to 1. Only overrepresented clonotypes making up at least 0.05% of each patient's repertoire were included in the public clonotype analysis. Some twelve age-matched healthy donor repertoires from immuneACCESS were used as controls for clonality. The source is immuneACCESS, and TCRdb retained only in-frame sequences with V and J called. Part of the clones is not carried over; for the studies checked, unresolved V genes explain less than half of this, and the remainder is unexplained. V and J calls plus clone size are reproduced from that table; the DNA served to infer D and trimming. The sample has about 140,000 clones on record, approximately 80% of them singletons. 7.5% to 8% of the sample is held by the ten biggest clonotypes.

The chain is made from TRBV18 and TRBJ1-2; the D segment could be TRBD1, given 5 matching bases. The sequence was collected from a human donor with chronic lymphocytic leukemia. The sample was PBMCs, taken after 36 months of ibrutinib treatment. The bases read TGTGCCAGCTCACCGGGTTCGGGGGTTGGCGGCTATGGCTACACCTTC. Protein translation: CASSPGSGVGGYGYTF.